The rows below give T cell receptor beta chains drawn from one sample of a study of T cell repertoires in cytomegalovirus infection. No antigens are known for them. TCRdb reanalysed the reads using MiXCR and keeps one entry per CDR3 protein. The profile shows 650,000 to 850,000 distinct CDR3 sequences, under 35% of them singletons. The sample consisted of cultured CD8+ T cells from PBMCs, taken from culture after CMV antigen stimulation. These receptors all stem from a human donor in good health (CMV status not recorded). Some clones in this sample may be carry-over from other donors' samples. Both conserved end residues are part of each CDR3. The D gene is left open where the match is weak. The size entry is marked missing in some rows and otherwise reads once, few, many or a size class.

CDR3 length	V gene	J gene	clone size	D gene	CDR3 DNA	CDR3 protein
13	TRBV4-1	TRBJ2-1	.	.	TGCGCCAGCAGCCAAGTTCTGGGGCAGGAGCAGTTCTTC	CASSQVLGQEQFF
14	TRBV7-6	TRBJ2-7	few	TRBD2	TGTGCCAGCAGCTTTCCGGGACTAAGTGGCGAGCAGTACTTC	CASSFPGLSGEQYF
16	TRBV6-5	TRBJ2-1	few	TRBD2	TGTGCCAGCAGTAGGTCGAGCGGGGGGTCCTACAATGAGCAGTTCTTC	CASSRSSGGSYNEQFF
16	TRBV4-3	TRBJ2-2	few	.	TGCGCCACTCAACCCCTGACAGGCGCGAACACCGGGGAGCTGTTTTTT	CATQPLTGANTGELFF
16	TRBV7-6	TRBJ2-2	few	.	TGTGCCAGCAGCTTAGTTATGGCTAGTTACACCGGGGAGCTGTTTTTT	CASSLVMASYTGELFF
16	TRBV29-1	TRBJ2-3	.	TRBD2	TGCAGCGTTGAAGGAGGTAGCGGGGGGGCTGAGAATACGCAGTATTTT	CSVEGGSGGAENTQYF
16	TRBV28	TRBJ2-5	.	TRBD1	TGTGCCAGCAGTTTAAGCGGACAGGGGCTGAAAGAGACCCAGTACTTC	CASSLSGQGLKETQYF
15	TRBV7-8	TRBJ1-6	many	TRBD1	TGTGCCAGCAGCCCCCAGACAGGGCCTAATTCACCCCTCCACTTT	CASSPQTGPNSPLHF
16	TRBV6-5	TRBJ2-1	few	TRBD1	TGTGCCAGCAGTTACCAGTTTGGGACAGGGGGCAATGAGCAGTTCTTC	CASSYQFGTGGNEQFF
18	TRBV10-3	TRBJ2-3	.	TRBD1	TGTGCCATCAGTGAGCGACAGGGTATGAGTTCTCTGGCAGATACGCAGTATTTT	CAISERQGMSSLADTQYF
14	TRBV28	TRBJ1-2	.	.	TGTGCCAGCAGTTTTACCCCGCGACACTATGGCTACACCTTC	CASSFTPRHYGYTF
14	TRBV27	TRBJ1-1	few	TRBD1	TGTGCCAGCAGTTTTACAGGGGTCCAGGGTGAAGCTTTCTTT	CASSFTGVQGEAFF
12	TRBV10-3	TRBJ1-1	.	.	TGTGCCATGGGGACTGAGAACACTGAAGCTTTCTTT	CAMGTENTEAFF
17	TRBV4-1	TRBJ1-4	many	TRBD1	TGCGCCAGCAGCCCAAGACAGGGAAGCCCAACTAATGAAAAACTGTTTTTT	CASSPRQGSPTNEKLFF
18	TRBV6-2/TRBV6-3	TRBJ1-1	many	.	TGTGCCAGCAGTTACTCCCGGTCCAGGGGACAAATGAACACTGAAGCTTTCTTT	CASSYSRSRGQMNTEAFF